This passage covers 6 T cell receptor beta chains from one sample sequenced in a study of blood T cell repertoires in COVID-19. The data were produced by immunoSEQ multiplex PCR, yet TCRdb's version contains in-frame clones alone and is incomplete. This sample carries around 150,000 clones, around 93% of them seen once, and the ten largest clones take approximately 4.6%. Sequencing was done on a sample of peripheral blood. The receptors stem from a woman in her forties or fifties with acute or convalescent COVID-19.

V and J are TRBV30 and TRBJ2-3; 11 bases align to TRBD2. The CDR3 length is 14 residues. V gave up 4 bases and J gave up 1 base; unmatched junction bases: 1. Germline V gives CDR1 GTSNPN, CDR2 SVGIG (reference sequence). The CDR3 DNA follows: TGTGCCTGGAAACTAGCGGGAGGCACAGATACGCAGTATTTT. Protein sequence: CAWKLAGGTDTQYF.

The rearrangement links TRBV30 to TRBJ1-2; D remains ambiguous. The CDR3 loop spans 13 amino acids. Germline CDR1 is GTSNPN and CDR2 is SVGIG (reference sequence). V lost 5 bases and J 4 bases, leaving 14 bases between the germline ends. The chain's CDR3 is CAWHNRVTYGYTF. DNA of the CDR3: TGTGCCTGGCACAACCGGGTTACCTATGGCTACACCTTC.

CDR3 in amino acids: CAWSRGEQNEQFF. CDR3 DNA: TGTGCCTGGAGTCGGGGAGAGCAGAATGAGCAGTTCTTC. V is TRBV30 and J is TRBJ2-1; weak D call: TRBD2 (5 bases). The germline gives CDR1 GTSNPN, CDR2 SVGIG (reference sequence). CDR3 length: 13 amino acids. V lost 2 bases to trimming and J lost 7 bases, with 12 bases between them.

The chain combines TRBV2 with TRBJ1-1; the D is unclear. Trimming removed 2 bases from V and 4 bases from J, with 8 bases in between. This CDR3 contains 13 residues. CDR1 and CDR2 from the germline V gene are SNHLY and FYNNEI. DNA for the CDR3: TGTGCCAGCAGTGAAAGGGAGGGCACTGAAGCTTTCTTT. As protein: CASSEREGTEAFF.

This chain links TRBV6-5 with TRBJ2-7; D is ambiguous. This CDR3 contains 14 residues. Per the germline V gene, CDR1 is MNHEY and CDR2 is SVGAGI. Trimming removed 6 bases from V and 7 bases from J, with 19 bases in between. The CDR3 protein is CASSLSQSRLEQYF. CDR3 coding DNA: TGTGCCAGCAGCCTGTCCCAATCCCGACTTGAGCAGTACTTC.

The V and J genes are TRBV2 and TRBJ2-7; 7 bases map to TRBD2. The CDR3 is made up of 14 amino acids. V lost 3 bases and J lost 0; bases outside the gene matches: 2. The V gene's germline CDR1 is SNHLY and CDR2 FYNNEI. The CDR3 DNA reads TGTGCCAGCAGTGACAGCGGGATCTCCTACGAGCAGTACTTC. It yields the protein CASSDSGISYEQYF. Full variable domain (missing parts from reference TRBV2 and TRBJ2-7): EPEVTQTPSHQVTQMGQEVILRCVPISNHLYFYWYRQILGQKVEFLVSFYNNEISEKSEIFDDQFSVERPDGSNFTLKIRSTKLEDSAMYFCASSDSGISYEQYFGPGTRLTVT.